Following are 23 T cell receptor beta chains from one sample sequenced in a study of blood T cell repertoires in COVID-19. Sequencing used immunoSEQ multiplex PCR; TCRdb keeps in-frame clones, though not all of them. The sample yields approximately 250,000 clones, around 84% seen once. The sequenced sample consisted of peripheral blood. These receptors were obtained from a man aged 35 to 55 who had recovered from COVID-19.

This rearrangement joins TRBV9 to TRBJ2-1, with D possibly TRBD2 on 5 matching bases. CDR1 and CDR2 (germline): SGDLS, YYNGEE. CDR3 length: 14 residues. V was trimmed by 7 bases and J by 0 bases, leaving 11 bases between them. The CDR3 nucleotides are TGTGCCAGCCAGGTAGGGAGCTCCTACAATGAGCAGTTCTTC. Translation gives CASQVGSSYNEQFF.

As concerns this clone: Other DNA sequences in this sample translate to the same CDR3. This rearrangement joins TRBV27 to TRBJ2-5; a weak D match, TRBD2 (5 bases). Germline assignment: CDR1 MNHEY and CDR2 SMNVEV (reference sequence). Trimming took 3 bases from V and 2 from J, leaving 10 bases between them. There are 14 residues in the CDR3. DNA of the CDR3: TGTGCCAGCAGTTTTGGAGGCGGACAAGAGACCCAGTACTTC. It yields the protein CASSFGGGQETQYF.

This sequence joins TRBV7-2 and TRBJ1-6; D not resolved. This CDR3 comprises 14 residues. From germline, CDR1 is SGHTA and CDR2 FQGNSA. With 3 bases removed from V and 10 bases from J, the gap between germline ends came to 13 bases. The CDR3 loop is CASSFLIGSSPLHF. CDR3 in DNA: TGTGCCAGCAGCTTTTTAATTGGGAGCTCACCCCTCCACTTT.

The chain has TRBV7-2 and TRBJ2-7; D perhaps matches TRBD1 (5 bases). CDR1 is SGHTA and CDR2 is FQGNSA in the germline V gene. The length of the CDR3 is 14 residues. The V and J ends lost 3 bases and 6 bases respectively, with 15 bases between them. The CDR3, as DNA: TGTGCCAGCAGCTTGGGGCGCAGGCAAGGCGAGCAGTACTTC. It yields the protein CASSLGRRQGEQYF.

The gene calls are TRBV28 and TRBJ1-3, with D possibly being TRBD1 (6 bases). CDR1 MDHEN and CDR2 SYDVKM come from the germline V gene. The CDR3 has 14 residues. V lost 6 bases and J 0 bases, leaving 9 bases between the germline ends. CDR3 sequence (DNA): TGTGCCAGCAGGGACAGCCGCTCTGGAAACACCATATATTTT. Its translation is CASRDSRSGNTIYF.

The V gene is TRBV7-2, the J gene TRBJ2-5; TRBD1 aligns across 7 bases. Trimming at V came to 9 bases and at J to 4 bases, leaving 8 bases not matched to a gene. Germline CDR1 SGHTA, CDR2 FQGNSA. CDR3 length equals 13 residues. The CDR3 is CASGRGPVETQYF. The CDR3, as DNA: TGTGCCAGTGGAAGGGGGCCGGTAGAGACCCAGTACTTC.

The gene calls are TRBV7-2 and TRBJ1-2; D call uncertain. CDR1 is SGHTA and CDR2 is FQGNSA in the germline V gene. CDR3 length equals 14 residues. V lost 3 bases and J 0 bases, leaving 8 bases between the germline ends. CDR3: CASSFYSPNYGYTF. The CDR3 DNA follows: TGTGCCAGCAGCTTCTACAGTCCTAACTATGGCTACACCTTC.

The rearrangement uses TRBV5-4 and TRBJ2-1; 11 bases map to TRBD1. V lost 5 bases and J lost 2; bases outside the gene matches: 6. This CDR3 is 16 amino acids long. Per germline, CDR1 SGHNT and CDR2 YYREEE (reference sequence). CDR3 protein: CASSSPGQGAYNEQFF. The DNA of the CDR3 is TGTGCCAGCAGTTCACCGGGACAGGGGGCCTACAATGAGCAGTTCTTC.

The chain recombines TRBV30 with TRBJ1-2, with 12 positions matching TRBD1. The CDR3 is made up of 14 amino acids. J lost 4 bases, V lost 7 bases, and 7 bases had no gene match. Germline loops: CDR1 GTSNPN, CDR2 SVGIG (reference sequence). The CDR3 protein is CASGQGARSYGYTF. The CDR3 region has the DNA TGTGCCTCGGGACAGGGGGCACGCAGCTATGGCTACACCTTC.

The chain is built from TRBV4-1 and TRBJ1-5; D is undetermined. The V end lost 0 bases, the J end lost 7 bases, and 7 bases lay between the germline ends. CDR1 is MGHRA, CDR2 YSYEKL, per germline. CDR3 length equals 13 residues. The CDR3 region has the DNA TGCGCCAGCAGCCAAGAGAGCCACCAGCCCCAGCATTTT. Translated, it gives CASSQESHQPQHF.

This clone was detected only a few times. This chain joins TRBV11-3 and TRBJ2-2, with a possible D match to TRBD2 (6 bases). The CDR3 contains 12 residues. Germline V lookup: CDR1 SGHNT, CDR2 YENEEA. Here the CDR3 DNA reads TGTGCAACGGGGGTATGGACCGGGGAGCTGTTTTTT. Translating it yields CATGVWTGELFF. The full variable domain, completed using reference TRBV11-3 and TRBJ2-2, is EAGVVQSPRYKIIEKKQPVAFWCNPISGHNTLYWYLQNLGQGPELLIRYENEEAVDDSQLPKDRFSAERLKGVDSTLKIQPAELGDSAVYLCATGVWTGELFFGEGSRLTVL.

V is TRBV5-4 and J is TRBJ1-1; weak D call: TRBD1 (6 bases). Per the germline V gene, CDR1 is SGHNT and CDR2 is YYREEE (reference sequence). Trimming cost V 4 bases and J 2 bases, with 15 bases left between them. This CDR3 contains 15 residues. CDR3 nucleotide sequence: TGTGCCAGCAGCACAACGAAGACAGGTAACACTGAAGCTTTCTTT. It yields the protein CASSTTKTGNTEAFF. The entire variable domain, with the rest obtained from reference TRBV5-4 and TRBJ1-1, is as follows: ETGVTQSPTHLIKTRGQQVTLRCSSQSGHNTVSWYQQALGQGPQFIFQYYREEENGRGNFPPRFSGLQFPNYSSELNVNALELDDSALYLCASSTTKTGNTEAFFGQGTRLTVV.

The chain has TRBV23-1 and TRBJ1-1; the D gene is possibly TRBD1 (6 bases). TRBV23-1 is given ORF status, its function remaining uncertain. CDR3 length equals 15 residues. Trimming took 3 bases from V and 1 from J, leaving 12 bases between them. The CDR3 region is CASSHPGQKNTEAFF. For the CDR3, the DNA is TGCGCCAGCAGTCACCCGGGACAAAAGAACACTGAAGCTTTCTTT.

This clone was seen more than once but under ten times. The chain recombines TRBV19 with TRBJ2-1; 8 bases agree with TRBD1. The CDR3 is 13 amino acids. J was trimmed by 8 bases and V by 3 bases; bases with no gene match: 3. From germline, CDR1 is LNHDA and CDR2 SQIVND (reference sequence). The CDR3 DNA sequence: TGTGCCAGTAGTATCGTCAGGGGGCATGAGCAGTTCTTC. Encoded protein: CASSIVRGHEQFF.

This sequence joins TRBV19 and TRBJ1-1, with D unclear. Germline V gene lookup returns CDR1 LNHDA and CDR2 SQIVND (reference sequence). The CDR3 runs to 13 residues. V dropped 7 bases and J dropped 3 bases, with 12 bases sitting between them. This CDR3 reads CASTGGFYTEAFF. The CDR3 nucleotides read TGTGCCAGTACCGGAGGATTCTACACTGAAGCTTTCTTT.

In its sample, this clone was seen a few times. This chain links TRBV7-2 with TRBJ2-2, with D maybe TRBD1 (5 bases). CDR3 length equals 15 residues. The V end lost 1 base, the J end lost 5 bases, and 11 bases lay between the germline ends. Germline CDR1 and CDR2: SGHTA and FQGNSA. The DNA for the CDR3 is TGTGCCAGCAGCTTAGGAGGACAAGGGACCGGGGAGCTGTTTTTT. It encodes CASSLGGQGTGELFF.

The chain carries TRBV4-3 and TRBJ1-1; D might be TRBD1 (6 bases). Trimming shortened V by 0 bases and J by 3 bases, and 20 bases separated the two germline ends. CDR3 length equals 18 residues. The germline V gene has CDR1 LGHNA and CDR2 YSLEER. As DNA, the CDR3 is TGCGCCAGCAGCCAAGATACCCCAGGGGCGGCCTTGTACACTGAAGCTTTCTTT. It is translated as CASSQDTPGAALYTEAFF.

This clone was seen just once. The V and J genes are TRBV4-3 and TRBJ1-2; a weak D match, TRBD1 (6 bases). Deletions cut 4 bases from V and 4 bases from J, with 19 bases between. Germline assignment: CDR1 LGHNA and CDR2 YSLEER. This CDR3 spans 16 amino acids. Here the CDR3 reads CASSPTGTLGLYGYTF. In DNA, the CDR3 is TGCGCCAGCAGCCCGACCGGGACATTGGGCCTCTATGGCTACACCTTC.

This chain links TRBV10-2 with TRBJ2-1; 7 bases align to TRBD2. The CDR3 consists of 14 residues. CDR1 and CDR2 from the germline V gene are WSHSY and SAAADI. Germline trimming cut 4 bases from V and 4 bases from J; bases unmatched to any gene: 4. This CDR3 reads CASSASGAYNEQFF. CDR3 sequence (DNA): TGCGCCAGCAGTGCCAGCGGGGCTTACAATGAGCAGTTCTTC.

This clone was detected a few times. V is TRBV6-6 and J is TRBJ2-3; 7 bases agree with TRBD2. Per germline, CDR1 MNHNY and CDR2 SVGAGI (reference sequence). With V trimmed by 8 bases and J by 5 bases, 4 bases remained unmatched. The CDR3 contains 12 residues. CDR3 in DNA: TGTGCCAGCTCGGGAGGTGGAGATACGCAGTATTTT. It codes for CASSGGGDTQYF.

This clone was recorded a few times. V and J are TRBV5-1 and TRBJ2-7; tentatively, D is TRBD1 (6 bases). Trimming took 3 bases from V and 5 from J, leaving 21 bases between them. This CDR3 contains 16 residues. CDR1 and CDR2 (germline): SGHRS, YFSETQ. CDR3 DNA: TGCGCCAGCAGCTCAACAGGGACACCAGGCGTCCACGAGCAGTACTTC. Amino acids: CASSSTGTPGVHEQYF.

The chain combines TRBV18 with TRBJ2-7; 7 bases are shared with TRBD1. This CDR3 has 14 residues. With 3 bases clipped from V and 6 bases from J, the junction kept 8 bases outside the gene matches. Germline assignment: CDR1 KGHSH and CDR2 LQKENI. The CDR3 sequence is CASSPGQGDLEQYF. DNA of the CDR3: TGTGCCAGCTCACCGGGCCAGGGGGACCTCGAGCAGTACTTC.

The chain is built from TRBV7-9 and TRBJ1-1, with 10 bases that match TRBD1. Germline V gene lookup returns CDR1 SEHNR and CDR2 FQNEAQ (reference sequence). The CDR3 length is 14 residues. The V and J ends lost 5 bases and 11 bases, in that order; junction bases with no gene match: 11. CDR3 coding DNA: TGTGCCAGCAGCCCGAGGACAGGGGGGGAGACGGCTTTCTTT. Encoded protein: CASSPRTGGETAFF.